A single sample gave rise to the 14 T cell receptor beta chains below, sequenced in a study of T cells in Graves' hyperthyroidism and ophthalmopathy. TCR beta CDR3 region amplification was performed from RNA transcripts. In the first-round RT-PCR of the TCR CDR3, the HTBI primer set was used. TCRdb independently ran MiXCR on the multiplex PCR reads; one entry per CDR3 protein. The sample yields about half a million distinct CDR3 sequences, about 20% seen once. Sequences were obtained from blood. These receptors were taken from a middle-aged man with Graves' ophthalmopathy.

This clonotype was observed a few times. The rearrangement joins TRBV28 to TRBJ2-1, with D unresolved. CDR1 is MDHEN, CDR2 SYDVKM, per germline. Trimming left V 5 bases short and J 1 base short, with 15 bases between. This CDR3 has 16 residues. In DNA, the CDR3 is TGTGCCAGCAGTCCTGACCTGGCCCAGTCCTACAATGAGCAGTTCTTC. This translates into CASSPDLAQSYNEQFF.

The sample holds a few counts of this clonotype. The gene calls are TRBV9 and TRBJ2-7; TRBD1 agrees at 7 bases. Trimming removed 4 bases from V and 2 bases from J; junction bases left unmatched: 9. This CDR3 is built from 15 residues. Germline CDR1 SGDLS, CDR2 YYNGEE. The CDR3 spells CASSPHITGAYEQYF. CDR3 nucleotide sequence: TGTGCCAGCAGCCCCCATATTACAGGGGCCTACGAGCAGTACTTC. Drawing the rest from reference TRBV9 and TRBJ2-7, the complete variable domain is DSGVTQTPKHLITATGQRVTLRCSPRSGDLSVYWYQQSLDQGLQFLIQYYNGEERAKGNILERFSAQQFPDLHSELNLSSLELGDSALYFCASSPHITGAYEQYFGPGTRLTVT.

The rearrangement uses TRBV25-1 and TRBJ1-2; 8 bases align to TRBD1. CDR1 MGHDK and CDR2 SYGVNS come from the germline V gene. V shed 8 bases, J shed 8 bases, and the junction held 10 bases outside the gene matches. The CDR3 covers 13 residues. The CDR3 reads CASGPGGAFGYTF. The CDR3 nucleotides are TGTGCCAGCGGACCAGGGGGCGCGTTCGGCTACACCTTC.

This clonotype was recorded at least ten times. This chain joins TRBV3-1 and TRBJ2-3; 10 bases are a match to TRBD2. V gave up 0 bases and J gave up 7 bases; unmatched junction bases: 10. Per the germline V gene, CDR1 is LGHDT and CDR2 is YNNKEL (reference sequence). The CDR3 has 17 residues. The DNA of the CDR3 is TGTGCCAGCAGCCAAGATTTGGGAGCGGGGGGGCGCCATACGCAGTATTTT. The encoded protein is CASSQDLGAGGRHTQYF.

The chain carries TRBV5-1 and TRBJ2-3; D possibly corresponds to TRBD2 (6 bases). The CDR3 is 15 amino acids. Germline values: CDR1 SGHRS, CDR2 YFSETQ. The V end was cut by 6 bases, the J end by 6 bases, with 20 bases between. Written as DNA, the CDR3 is TGCGCCAGCACCTACCGTGGGGGGAATGAGGATACGCAGTATTTT. Translated: CASTYRGGNEDTQYF.

This clonotype has at least ten counts. For the CDR3, the DNA is TGTGCCAGCCGGACAGGGAACACCGGGGAGCTGTTTTTT. As protein: CASRTGNTGELFF. The chain employs TRBV11-1 and TRBJ2-2; 7 nucleotides match TRBD1. V shed 8 bases and J 1 base; nucleotides not matched to a gene: 1. The germline CDR1 and CDR2 sequences are SGHAT and FQDESV (reference sequence). This CDR3 has 13 amino acids.

This chain connects TRBV20-1 to TRBJ2-3, with 14 bases identical to TRBD2. The CDR3 has 15 residues. The V gene's germline CDR1 is DFQATT and CDR2 SNEGSKA (reference sequence). V shed 3 bases, J shed 5 bases, and the junction held 4 bases outside the gene matches. DNA for the CDR3: TGCAGTGCTAGTCGACTAGCGGGGGGGCGAGATACGCAGTATTTT. This gives the protein CSASRLAGGRDTQYF.

This clonotype was seen repeatedly, ten times or more. This chain links TRBV28 with TRBJ1-1, with D perhaps matching TRBD1 (6 bases). The CDR3 consists of 14 residues. V dropped 2 bases and J dropped 7 bases, with 14 bases sitting between them. The germline V gene has CDR1 MDHEN and CDR2 SYDVKM. The DNA for the CDR3 is TGTGCCAGCAGTTTAACGACAGGTGGGGTTGAAGCTTTCTTT. Its translation: CASSLTTGGVEAFF.

This clonotype has at least ten counts. The rearrangement uses TRBV20-1 and TRBJ2-7; the D gene is possibly TRBD2 (6 bases). Germline V gives CDR1 DFQATT, CDR2 SNEGSKA (reference sequence). The ends were cut back, 5 bases at V and 2 bases at J, with 13 bases in the middle. The CDR3 consists of 13 residues. The CDR3 protein is CSALTGLTYEQYF. The DNA of the CDR3 is TGCAGTGCTCTCACGGGACTCACCTACGAGCAGTACTTC.

This clonotype was counted many times. The chain recombines TRBV20-1 with TRBJ2-7; 11 bases map to TRBD1. Germline V gene sequence: CDR1 DFQATT, CDR2 SNEGSKA (reference sequence). This CDR3 comprises 13 residues. V was pared by 5 bases and J by 5 bases, with 5 bases of the junction left unmatched. This CDR3 is CSASRDRGDEQYF. Here the CDR3 DNA reads TGCAGTGCTTCCCGGGACAGGGGGGACGAGCAGTACTTC.

The chain couples TRBV13 to TRBJ1-2; D is perhaps TRBD1 (5 bases). Trimming took 2 bases from V and 0 from J, leaving 19 bases between them. Germline V gene data show CDR1 as PRHDT and CDR2 as FYEKMQ (reference sequence). The CDR3 is 18 residues long. CDR3 in amino acids: CASSLWGTSVQANYGYTF. The CDR3 coding sequence is TGTGCCAGCAGCTTATGGGGGACCTCCGTCCAAGCTAACTATGGCTACACCTTC. Variable domain in full (rest from reference TRBV13 and TRBJ1-2): AAGVIQSPRHLIKEKRETATLKCYPIPRHDTVYWYQQGPGQDPQFLISFYEKMQSDKGSIPDRFSAQQFSDYHSELNMSSLELGDSALYFCASSLWGTSVQANYGYTFGSGTRLTVV.

The table lists this clonotype with many counts. The chain employs TRBV2 and TRBJ1-5; 9 nucleotides match TRBD1. V trimming: 6 bases; J trimming: 4 bases; junction bases outside the gene matches: 7. Germline CDR1 is SNHLY and CDR2 is FYNNEI. The CDR3 runs 15 residues. The chain's CDR3 is CASRMDRGENQPQHF. The CDR3 coding sequence is TGTGCCAGCAGAATGGACAGGGGCGAAAATCAGCCCCAGCATTTT.

CDR3: CASSLNGRYNEQFF. In nucleotides, the CDR3 is TGTGCCAGCAGCTTAAACGGCAGATACAATGAGCAGTTCTTC. This chain joins TRBV7-3 and TRBJ2-1; no reliable D call. The CDR3 has 14 residues. Per germline, CDR1 SGHTA and CDR2 FQGTGA. Between the trimmed V and J ends, which lost 1 base and 4 bases, there was a span of 8 bases.

The V and J genes are TRBV9 and TRBJ2-1; no clear D gene. Germline CDR1 reads SGDLS; CDR2 reads YYNGEE. With 0 bases removed from V and 5 bases from J, the gap between germline ends came to 12 bases. The CDR3 extends over 15 amino acids. The chain's CDR3 is CASSVDLALHNEQFF. The DNA for the CDR3 is TGTGCCAGCAGCGTAGATCTGGCGCTTCACAATGAGCAGTTCTTC.